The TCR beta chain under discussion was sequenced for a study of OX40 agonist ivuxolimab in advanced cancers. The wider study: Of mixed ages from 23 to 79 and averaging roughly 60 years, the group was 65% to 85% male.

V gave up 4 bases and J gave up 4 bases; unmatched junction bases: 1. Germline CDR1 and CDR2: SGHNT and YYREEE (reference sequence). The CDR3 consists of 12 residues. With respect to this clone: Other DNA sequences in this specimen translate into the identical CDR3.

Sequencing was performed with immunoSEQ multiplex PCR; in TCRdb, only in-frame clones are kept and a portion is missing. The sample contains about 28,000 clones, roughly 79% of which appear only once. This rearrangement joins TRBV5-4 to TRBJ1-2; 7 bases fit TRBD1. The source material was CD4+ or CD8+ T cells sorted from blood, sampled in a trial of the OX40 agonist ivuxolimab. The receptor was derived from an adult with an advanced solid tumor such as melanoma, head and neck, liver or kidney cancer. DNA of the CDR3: TGTGCCAGCAGCGCAGGGGGCTATGGCTACACCTTC. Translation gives CASSAGGYGYTF.